Listed here are 24 T cell receptor beta chains from one sample, sequenced in a study of T cells in Graves' hyperthyroidism and ophthalmopathy. Amplified TCR beta CDR3 regions came from RNA transcripts. First-round RT-PCR targeting the TCR CDR3 was performed with the HTBI primer set. MiXCR, run by TCRdb on the multiplex PCR reads, gives a single entry per CDR3 protein. There are approximately 300,000 distinct CDR3 sequences in the sample; around 15% occur only once, and approximately 60% lies in the top ten. The sample was blood. Every receptor here comes from a woman aged 55-69 years with Graves' ophthalmopathy.

Comment on this clonotype: This may stem from a read error, because a much larger clone lies one nucleotide away. The chain combines TRBV20-1 with TRBJ2-5; D remains ambiguous. Germline lookup yields CDR1 DFQATT and CDR2 SNEGSKA (reference sequence). Trimming shortened V by 5 bases and J by 4 bases, and 14 bases separated the two germline ends. This CDR3 has 13 amino acids. CDR3 residues: CSAESLGSETQYF. The CDR3 nucleotides read TGCAGTGCTGAATCCCTAGGGTCAGAGACCCAGTACTTC.

This chain joins TRBV7-2 and TRBJ2-1, with 7 nucleotides matching TRBD1. The V gene end was trimmed by 3 bases and the J gene end by 8 bases; junction bases not matched to a gene: 10. The CDR3 is 15 amino acids. The V gene's germline CDR1 is SGHTA and CDR2 FQGNSA. The CDR3 nucleotides read TGTGCCAGCAGCTTGGACAGGTCTTGGGGCGATGAGCAGTTCTTC. It translates to CASSLDRSWGDEQFF.

This clonotype was seen many times. This chain joins TRBV19 and TRBJ2-5; the D gene could be TRBD1 or TRBD2 (5 bases each). V was shortened by 1 base and J by 4 bases, with 13 bases between the two germline ends. The length of the CDR3 is 15 residues. Per the germline V gene, CDR1 is LNHDA and CDR2 is SQIVND (reference sequence). The CDR3 reads CASSIARGRGETQYF. The CDR3, as DNA: TGTGCCAGTAGTATAGCCCGGGGCCGGGGAGAGACCCAGTACTTC.

V gene TRBV4-3 combines with J gene TRBJ1-5; 7 nucleotides line up with TRBD1. The germline V gene has CDR1 LGHNA and CDR2 YSLEER. V lost 0 bases and J lost 4; bases outside the gene matches: 6. The CDR3 is 16 residues long. CDR3 in amino acids: CASSQEVTGYNQPQHF. CDR3 DNA: TGCGCCAGCAGCCAAGAGGTGACAGGGTATAATCAGCCCCAGCATTTT.

The CDR3 DNA is TGTGCCATCAGTGAGTCGATAGCTAGCGGGGGCCACACAGATACGCAGTATTTT. The encoded protein is CAISESIASGGHTDTQYF. The chain couples TRBV10-3 to TRBJ2-3; 10 nucleotides agree with TRBD2. Germline CDR1 is ENHRY and CDR2 is SYGVKD. This CDR3 spans 18 amino acids. V was clipped by 0 bases and J by 2 bases; unmatched bases: 8.

This clonotype was seen a handful of times. The chain links TRBV6-1 to TRBJ2-2; 7 bases line up with TRBD1. The CDR3 has 14 residues. CDR1 is MNHNS and CDR2 is SASEGT in the germline V gene. The J segment lost 3 bases and the V segment lost 6 bases, leaving 4 bases of the junction unmatched. CDR3 nucleotides: TGTGCCAGCAGGCGACAGGGAGACACCGGGGAGCTGTTTTTT. Translation: CASRRQGDTGELFF.

The chain carries TRBV2 and TRBJ1-2, with 8 bases aligning to TRBD1. This CDR3 region has 14 residues. Germline V CDR1 and CDR2: SNHLY, FYNNEI. V shed 6 bases and J 4 bases; nucleotides not matched to a gene: 7. The CDR3 loop reads CASRFPGQGYGYTF. CDR3 DNA sequence: TGTGCCAGCAGGTTCCCCGGACAGGGCTATGGCTACACCTTC.

This clonotype was seen ten or more times. The chain carries TRBV7-2 and TRBJ1-1, with 10 nucleotides matching TRBD1. The germline gives CDR1 SGHTA, CDR2 FQGNSA. The CDR3 consists of 15 residues. V trimming: 3 bases; J trimming: 3 bases; junction bases outside the gene matches: 4. The CDR3: CASSLGQGIYTEAFF. The CDR3, as DNA: TGTGCCAGCAGCTTGGGACAGGGGATCTACACTGAAGCTTTCTTT.

This clonotype was observed many times. The chain joins TRBV2 to TRBJ2-5; 8 nucleotides match TRBD1. The CDR3 is made up of 14 amino acids. Trimming took 8 bases from V and 1 from J; bases not matched to a gene: 6. Germline-derived CDR1 and CDR2 are SNHLY and FYNNEI. The CDR3 protein is CASGKDRAQETQYF. For the CDR3, the DNA is TGTGCCAGCGGAAAGGACAGGGCCCAAGAGACCCAGTACTTC.

This clonotype was recorded many times. The rearrangement joins TRBV25-1 to TRBJ2-1; D is ambiguous. The germline CDR1 and CDR2 sequences are MGHDK and SYGVNS. The length of the CDR3 is 14 residues. V lost 4 bases and J lost 8, with 15 bases in between. CDR3 nucleotide sequence: TGTGCCAGCAGTGTCAAAACGGTTTTGGATGAGCAGTTCTTC. Translating gives CASSVKTVLDEQFF. Drawing the rest from reference TRBV25-1 and TRBJ2-1, the complete variable domain is EADIYQTPRYLVIGTGKKITLECSQTMGHDKMYWYQQDPGMELHLIHYSYGVNSTEKGDLSSESTVSRIRTEHFPLTLESARPSHTSQYLCASSVKTVLDEQFFGPGTRLTVL.

This clonotype was seen only a few times. The rearrangement joins TRBV20-1 to TRBJ2-7; no clear D. Trimming left V 5 bases short and J 3 bases short, with 20 bases between. CDR1 and CDR2 (germline): DFQATT, SNEGSKA (reference sequence). The CDR3 loop spans 15 amino acids. In DNA form, the CDR3 reads TGCAGTGCTGAGGCGGTAGGAAGGGCTTACTACGAGCAGTACTTC. Residues: CSAEAVGRAYYEQYF.

The chain has TRBV14 and TRBJ2-1, with D possibly matching TRBD2 (6 bases). V gave up 2 bases and J gave up 4 bases, with 21 bases separating them. Germline V gene lookup returns CDR1 SGHDN and CDR2 FVKESK. The CDR3 extends over 18 amino acids. CDR3 loop: CASSQLRGGTKTYNEQFF. CDR3 DNA: TGTGCCAGCAGCCAATTGAGAGGCGGGACCAAGACATACAATGAGCAGTTCTTC.

The CDR3 DNA sequence: TGCGCCAGCAGCCAAGGGGGTCAGGGAACAACTAATGAAAAACTGTTTTTT. Translation gives CASSQGGQGTTNEKLFF. The rearrangement links TRBV4-3 to TRBJ1-4; tentatively, D is TRBD1 (5 bases). The V gene's germline CDR1 is LGHNA and CDR2 YSLEER. CDR3 size: 17 residues. V lost 1 base and J lost 0, with 12 bases in between.

This clonotype came up many times. This CDR3 reads CASSLASTGYNEQFF. As DNA, the CDR3 is TGTGCCAGCAGCTTAGCGTCTACAGGCTACAATGAGCAGTTCTTC. The chain links TRBV7-6 to TRBJ2-1, with a weak D call TRBD1 (5 bases). The V end lost 0 bases, the J end lost 3 bases, and 9 bases lay between the germline ends. Germline V lookup: CDR1 SGHVS, CDR2 FNYEAQ. The CDR3 length is 15 residues.

The rearrangement uses TRBV6-2 or TRBV6-3 and TRBJ2-7, with 7 bases lining up with TRBD1. The CDR3 runs to 12 residues. V lost 10 bases, J lost 2 bases, and 5 bases stayed unmatched. Looked up from germline, CDR1 is MNHEY and CDR2 is SVGEGT. The CDR3 coding sequence is TGTGCCACCCCGGGACAGACCTACGAGCAGTACTTC. Protein sequence: CATPGQTYEQYF.

This clonotype came up many times. V and J are TRBV5-6 and TRBJ2-1; TRBD1 agrees at 9 bases. Germline V gene sequence: CDR1 SGHDT, CDR2 YYEEEE. V lost 0 bases and J lost 8; bases outside the gene matches: 6. The CDR3 extends over 15 amino acids. CDR3 sequence (DNA): TGTGCCAGCAGCTTGGGTCTCAGGACAGGGGATGAGCAGTTCTTC. Translation gives CASSLGLRTGDEQFF. Drawing the rest from reference TRBV5-6 and TRBJ2-1, the complete variable domain is DAGVTQSPTHLIKTRGQQVTLRCSPKSGHDTVSWYQQALGQGPQFIFQYYEEEERQRGNFPDRFSGHQFPNYSSELNVNALLLGDSALYLCASSLGLRTGDEQFFGPGTRLTVL.

The chain has TRBV25-1 and TRBJ1-1; no clear D gene. The germline V and J ends were trimmed by 3 bases and 7 bases, with 18 bases remaining between them. CDR3 size: 15 residues. CDR1 and CDR2 from the germline V gene are MGHDK and SYGVNS. The CDR3 sequence is CASSESLGPGGEAFF. CDR3 coding DNA: TGTGCCAGCAGTGAGTCTCTCGGGCCGGGTGGTGAAGCTTTCTTT. The whole variable domain, filled in from reference TRBV25-1 and TRBJ1-1, reads EADIYQTPRYLVIGTGKKITLECSQTMGHDKMYWYQQDPGMELHLIHYSYGVNSTEKGDLSSESTVSRIRTEHFPLTLESARPSHTSQYLCASSESLGPGGEAFFGQGTRLTVV.

This chain links TRBV14 with TRBJ2-2, with D perhaps matching TRBD2 (6 bases). The CDR3 runs 17 residues. The germline V gene has CDR1 SGHDN and CDR2 FVKESK. Trimming removed 0 bases at V and 6 bases at J, with 17 bases between. CDR3 loop: CASSQDRGMLIAGELFF. The CDR3 region has the DNA TGTGCCAGCAGCCAAGATCGCGGGATGCTTATTGCCGGGGAGCTGTTTTTT.

This clonotype showed up many times. The gene calls are TRBV12-5 and TRBJ2-7; D gene unclear. V gave up 5 bases and J gave up 2 bases, with 13 bases separating them. Germline lookup yields CDR1 LGHNT and CDR2 FRNRAP. The CDR3 spans 14 residues. In DNA, the CDR3 is TGTGCTAGTGGTACAAATACAGTACCCTACGAGCAGTACTTC. It is translated as CASGTNTVPYEQYF.

The chain carries TRBV4-3 and TRBJ1-2; D is undetermined. With 4 bases removed from V and 2 bases from J, the gap between germline ends came to 14 bases. This CDR3 is built from 15 residues. Per germline, CDR1 LGHNA and CDR2 YSLEER. CDR3 sequence (DNA): TGCGCCAGCAGCCCGGGGAGTACCCTAAACTATGGCTACACCTTC. It translates to CASSPGSTLNYGYTF.

The V gene is TRBV19, the J gene TRBJ2-5, with D possibly matching TRBD1 (6 bases). This CDR3 contains 15 residues. Trimming removed 3 bases at V and 4 bases at J, with 15 bases between. Germline-derived CDR1 and CDR2 are LNHDA and SQIVND (reference sequence). The CDR3, as DNA: TGTGCCAGTAGTATCAACAGGGCAGAAGGAGAGACCCAGTACTTC. The encoded protein is CASSINRAEGETQYF.

The chain combines TRBV7-2 with TRBJ1-2; unclear D gene. Trimming left V 0 bases short and J 4 bases short, with 6 bases between. This CDR3 comprises 13 residues. Germline CDR1 reads SGHTA; CDR2 reads FQGNSA. The CDR3 coding sequence is TGTGCCAGCAGCTTAGCCTCCAGCTATGGCTACACCTTC. As protein: CASSLASSYGYTF. Filled out from reference TRBV7-2 and TRBJ1-2, the complete variable domain reads GAGVSQSPSNKVTEKGKDVELRCDPISGHTALYWYRQSLGQGLEFLIYFQGNSAPDKSGLPSDRFSAERTGGSVSTLTIQRTQQEDSAVYLCASSLASSYGYTFGSGTRLTVV.

The DNA for the CDR3 is TGTGCCAGTAGTATTGGGACAGGCTTTGGCTATGGCTACACCTTC. It codes for CASSIGTGFGYGYTF. This chain connects TRBV19 to TRBJ1-2; TRBD1 agrees at 8 bases. V lost 3 bases and J lost 4; bases outside the gene matches: 7. Germline values: CDR1 LNHDA, CDR2 SQIVND (reference sequence). This CDR3 spans 15 amino acids.

This clonotype was seen many times. The rearrangement links TRBV7-2 to TRBJ1-5; D is undetermined. Germline-derived CDR1 and CDR2 are SGHTA and FQGNSA. Trimming pared 4 bases from V and 5 bases from J, leaving 9 bases between. The CDR3 has 13 residues. CDR3: CASSYGAYQPQHF. CDR3 nucleotide sequence: TGTGCCAGCAGCTACGGAGCTTATCAGCCCCAGCATTTT.